Below, 27 T cell receptor beta chains from the same sample are listed, as sequenced in a study of neurological immune-mediated disorders. TCRdb called the 5' RACE reads again in MiXCR, with one record for every CDR3 protein. The sample lists approximately 85,000 distinct CDR3 sequences, over 10% occurring once. Time point defined: longitudinal time-point 2. The sequencing sample was made of PBMCs. The receptors originated from a female donor with HTLV-1-associated myelopathy (HAM/TSP).

This clonotype showed up many times. The chain carries TRBV5-1 and TRBJ2-6, with D uncertain. The germline V and J ends were trimmed by 2 bases and 3 bases, with 9 bases remaining between them. This CDR3 has 15 amino acids. Germline V CDR1 and CDR2: SGHRS, YFSETQ. CDR3 protein: CASSFGVDGANVLTF. In nucleotides, the CDR3 is TGCGCCAGCAGCTTTGGGGTAGATGGGGCCAACGTCCTGACTTTC. The variable domain in full, with the rest retrieved from reference TRBV5-1 and TRBJ2-6, is KAGVTQTPRYLIKTRGQQVTLSCSPISGHRSVSWYQQTPGQGLQFLFEYFSETQRNKGNFPGRFSGRQFSNSRSEMNVSTLELGDSALYLCASSFGVDGANVLTFGAGSRLTVL.

The chain carries TRBV29-1 and TRBJ2-3; 9 nucleotides agree with TRBD2. Germline CDR1 and CDR2: SQVTM and ANQGSEA. The CDR3 spans 13 residues. In nucleotides, the CDR3 is TGCGTGGCTAGCGGGGCTAGCACAGATACGCAGTATTTT. Translated, it gives CVASGASTDTQYF.

This clonotype was seen ten or more times. The CDR3 DNA reads TGTGCCAGCAGCCCGACAACGAACACTGAAGCTTTCTTT. Protein product: CASSPTTNTEAFF. The rearrangement links TRBV9 to TRBJ1-1; D call uncertain. The CDR3 has 13 residues. The V and J ends lost 4 bases and 1 base respectively, with 8 bases between them. Germline-derived CDR1 and CDR2 are SGDLS and YYNGEE.

For this clonotype: At one of its ends the junction is not consistent with the germline gene, which may arise from a read error. J is TRBJ2-1 and V is TRBV5-1; D not certain. CDR1 SGHRS and CDR2 YFSETQ come from the germline V gene. The CDR3 length is 11 residues. CDR3 nucleotides: TGCGCCAGCAGCTTTGGGAACGAGCAGATCTTC. Protein: CASSFGNEQIF.

V and J are TRBV12-3 or TRBV12-4 and TRBJ2-3; D is ambiguous. Trimming took off 5 bases at V and 10 bases at J, with 13 bases between the two ends. This CDR3 is 12 amino acids long. The CDR3 spells CASSPSLQAQYF. In DNA, the CDR3 is TGTGCCAGCAGTCCCTCTTTGCAGGCGCAGTATTTT.

This clonotype was picked up many times. The chain combines TRBV4-1 with TRBJ2-3; TRBD2 is a possible D gene (6 bases). CDR3 length: 16 amino acids. The germline V gene has CDR1 MGHRA and CDR2 YSYEKL. The V end lost 0 bases, the J end lost 2 bases, and 12 bases lay between the germline ends. DNA for the CDR3: TGCGCCAGCAGCCAAGATCCGGGGGACGTCACAGATACGCAGTATTTT. Amino acids: CASSQDPGDVTDTQYF.

This clonotype occurred many times. This chain links TRBV11-2 with TRBJ2-2, with D possibly being TRBD2 (5 bases). Per the germline V gene, CDR1 is SGHAT and CDR2 is FQNNGV. The germline V and J ends were trimmed by 4 bases and 6 bases, with 9 bases remaining between them. CDR3 length: 13 amino acids. This CDR3 is CASSSLAPGELFF. The CDR3 region has the DNA TGTGCCAGCAGCTCTCTAGCTCCCGGGGAGCTGTTTTTT.

This chain joins TRBV5-1 and TRBJ2-3; maybe TRBD2 (6 bases). Trimming removed 4 bases at V and 6 bases at J, with 18 bases between. The CDR3 loop spans 15 amino acids. From germline, CDR1 is SGHRS and CDR2 YFSETQ. The CDR3 nucleotides read TGCGCCAGCAGCATCGGACTAACTGACACGGATACGCAGTATTTT. This translates into CASSIGLTDTDTQYF.

The J gene is TRBJ2-1, the V gene TRBV7-3, with D perhaps TRBD1 (5 bases). Germline lookup yields CDR1 SGHTA and CDR2 FQGTGA. Trimming removed 1 base at V and 0 bases at J, with 13 bases between. This CDR3 contains 17 residues. CDR3 sequence reads: CASSLKGARSSYNEQFF. CDR3 bases: TGTGCCAGCAGCTTAAAAGGGGCCCGTAGCTCCTACAATGAGCAGTTCTTC.

This clonotype was recorded many times. The chain links TRBV29-1 to TRBJ2-2; unclear D gene. The V end lost 3 bases, the J end lost 3 bases, and 11 bases lay between the germline ends. This CDR3 spans 14 amino acids. Germline V gene sequence: CDR1 SQVTM, CDR2 ANQGSEA. The CDR3 region is CSVEWAEDTGELFF. In DNA, the CDR3 is TGCAGCGTTGAGTGGGCAGAGGACACCGGGGAGCTGTTTTTT.

This clonotype was picked up many times. The CDR3 region is CASQKTGQAFF. The CDR3 nucleotides are TGTGCCAGCCAAAAAACAGGCCAAGCTTTCTTT. The chain recombines TRBV27 with TRBJ1-1, with D maybe TRBD1 (5 bases). This CDR3 spans 11 amino acids. Germline CDR1 MNHEY, CDR2 SMNVEV (reference sequence). The V and J ends lost 8 bases and 9 bases respectively, with 13 bases between them.

This clonotype was seen repeatedly, ten times or more. V usage is TRBV20-1 and J usage is TRBJ2-7; TRBD2 matches 10 bases. The CDR3 spans 13 residues. Germline CDR1 is DFQATT and CDR2 is SNEGSKA (reference sequence). V trimming: 5 bases; J trimming: 4 bases; junction bases outside the gene matches: 5. CDR3 residues: CSALAGARYEQYF. CDR3 nucleotide sequence: TGCAGTGCTCTAGCGGGGGCTAGGTACGAGCAGTACTTC.

This clonotype was counted many times. The chain links TRBV20-1 to TRBJ2-3; 11 bases line up with TRBD1. The CDR3 runs 16 residues. Losses at the gene ends were 1 base for V and 3 bases for J; bases not matched to a gene: 6. Germline CDR1 and CDR2: DFQATT and SNEGSKA (reference sequence). CDR3 loop: CSARVGTGGGTDTQYF. The CDR3 DNA reads as TGCAGTGCTAGAGTTGGGACAGGGGGGGGGACAGATACGCAGTATTTT.

This clonotype showed up many times. The CDR3 nucleotides read TGCGCCAGCAGCCGATCAGAACAGGGAGGAATAGAAAAACTGTTTTTT. Protein: CASSRSEQGGIEKLFF. The V and J genes are TRBV4-1 and TRBJ1-4; TRBD1 might be the D (6 bases). Per the germline V gene, CDR1 is MGHRA and CDR2 is YSYEKL. This CDR3 is 16 amino acids long. Trimming cost V 4 bases and J 8 bases, with 20 bases left between them.

The chain couples TRBV10-3 to TRBJ2-5; D uncertain. V was cut by 2 bases and J by 5 bases, with 15 bases left in between. CDR3 length equals 15 residues. Germline V gives CDR1 ENHRY, CDR2 SYGVKD. The CDR3 bases are TGTGCCATCAGTGAGAGGACGGTGTTTAGGGAGACCCAGTACTTC. This codes for CAISERTVFRETQYF.

This clonotype appeared many times. The rearrangement links TRBV7-2 to TRBJ2-1, with a weak D call TRBD2 (7 bases). Germline values: CDR1 SGHTA, CDR2 FQGNSA. V was shortened by 2 bases and J by 2 bases, with 10 bases between the two germline ends. The CDR3 sequence is 15 residues long. CDR3 bases: TGTGCCAGCAGCTTACGGGGGGCCCCCTACAATGAGCAGTTCTTC. It is translated as CASSLRGAPYNEQFF.

Many counts were recorded for this clonotype. This rearrangement joins TRBV7-7 to TRBJ2-5, with 8 nucleotides matching TRBD1. Germline V gene data show CDR1 as SSHAT and CDR2 as FNYEAQ (reference sequence). This CDR3 contains 15 residues. Trimming at V came to 5 bases and at J to 5 bases, leaving 10 bases not matched to a gene. CDR3 bases: TGTGCCAGCAGCCGAGACAGGGGAGGCTGGGAGACCCAGTACTTC. It is translated as CASSRDRGGWETQYF.

This clonotype was counted at least ten times. The rearrangement links TRBV12-3 or TRBV12-4 to TRBJ2-7, with TRBD1 matching over 7 bases. V was clipped by 9 bases and J by 0 bases; unmatched bases: 5. The CDR3 spans 13 residues. CDR3 sequence (DNA): TGTGCCAGTCGGGACAGCGGCTCCTACGAGCAGTACTTC. Translating gives CASRDSGSYEQYF.

Remarks on this clonotype: The junction differs from germline at one of its ends, possibly a read error. V gene TRBV12-3 or TRBV12-4 combines with J gene TRBJ2-3; D gene unclear. The CDR3 consists of 15 residues. Here the CDR3 DNA reads TGTGTCAGCAGTTTAGTACAGACTAGCACAGATACGCAGTATTTT. Translated, it gives CVSSLVQTSTDTQYF.

This clonotype was found many times. V and J are TRBV5-1 and TRBJ1-4, with 7 positions matching TRBD1. The CDR3 length is 16 residues. Germline CDR1 is SGHRS and CDR2 is YFSETQ. The ends lost 4 bases at V and 5 bases at J; junction bases unmatched: 11. The CDR3 nucleotides read TGCGCCAGCAGCACAAATACAGGGGAGGGAAATGAAAAACTGTTTTTT. Amino acid sequence: CASSTNTGEGNEKLFF.

At least ten counts were recorded for this clonotype. The chain couples TRBV29-1 to TRBJ2-2, with a tentative D call TRBD1 (5 bases). Germline V gene data show CDR1 as SQVTM and CDR2 as ANQGSEA. Trimming took off 2 bases at V and 3 bases at J, with 10 bases between the two ends. The CDR3 runs to 14 residues. The CDR3 bases are TGCAGCGTTGAATTCCCCAGGGACACCGGGGAGCTGTTTTTT. It is translated as CSVEFPRDTGELFF.

This clonotype showed up many times. J is TRBJ2-1 and V is TRBV10-3; 8 positions agree with TRBD2. Germline values: CDR1 ENHRY, CDR2 SYGVKD. The V and J ends lost 8 bases and 4 bases, in that order; junction bases with no gene match: 7. The CDR3 length is 14 residues. The CDR3 is CAIRGGGGYNEQFF. The CDR3 DNA sequence: TGTGCCATCCGGGGGGGCGGGGGGTACAATGAGCAGTTCTTC.

This clonotype was observed at least ten times. The chain carries TRBV7-9 and TRBJ1-1; D uncertain. The CDR3 consists of 11 residues. CDR1 and CDR2 from the germline V gene are SEHNR and FQNEAQ (reference sequence). Deletions cut 8 bases from V and 1 base from J, with 5 bases between. The CDR3 is CASGRNTEAFF. CDR3 DNA sequence: TGTGCCAGCGGGAGGAACACTGAAGCTTTCTTT.

This clonotype was seen at least ten times. The V and J genes are TRBV11-2 and TRBJ1-5, with TRBD1 identical over 8 bases. V lost 4 bases to trimming and J lost 6 bases; unmatched junction nucleotides: 11. Germline CDR1 reads SGHAT; CDR2 reads FQNNGV. CDR3 size: 16 residues. The CDR3 here is CASSWGTGQMGQPQHF. The CDR3 nucleotides read TGTGCCAGCAGCTGGGGGACAGGTCAGATGGGTCAGCCCCAGCATTTT.

This clonotype has at least ten counts. The gene calls are TRBV5-1 and TRBJ1-6; D is uncertain. The V end lost 4 bases, the J end lost 10 bases, and 15 bases lay between the germline ends. Germline V gene lookup returns CDR1 SGHRS and CDR2 YFSETQ. The CDR3 totals 14 residues. The CDR3, as DNA: TGCGCCAGCAGCCCAGACATCGTAGGATCACCCCTCCACTTT. Translation gives CASSPDIVGSPLHF.

This clonotype was seen ten or more times. This sequence joins TRBV5-1 and TRBJ1-5; TRBD1 agrees at 7 bases. The CDR3 is made up of 14 amino acids. V shed 6 bases, J shed 6 bases, and the junction held 9 bases outside the gene matches. Germline CDR1 is SGHRS and CDR2 is YFSETQ. The CDR3 loop is CASIMTGSGQPQHF. Written as DNA, the CDR3 is TGCGCCAGCATCATGACAGGGAGCGGTCAGCCCCAGCATTTT.

Many counts were recorded for this clonotype. The CDR3 region is CASSSSPGAGANVLTF. The CDR3 region has the DNA TGCGCCAGCAGCTCCTCGCCAGGGGCTGGGGCCAACGTCCTGACTTTC. This chain links TRBV5-1 with TRBJ2-6, with a possible D match to TRBD1 (6 bases). CDR3 length: 16 amino acids. V dropped 3 bases and J dropped 2 bases, with 12 bases sitting between them. Per the germline V gene, CDR1 is SGHRS and CDR2 is YFSETQ.